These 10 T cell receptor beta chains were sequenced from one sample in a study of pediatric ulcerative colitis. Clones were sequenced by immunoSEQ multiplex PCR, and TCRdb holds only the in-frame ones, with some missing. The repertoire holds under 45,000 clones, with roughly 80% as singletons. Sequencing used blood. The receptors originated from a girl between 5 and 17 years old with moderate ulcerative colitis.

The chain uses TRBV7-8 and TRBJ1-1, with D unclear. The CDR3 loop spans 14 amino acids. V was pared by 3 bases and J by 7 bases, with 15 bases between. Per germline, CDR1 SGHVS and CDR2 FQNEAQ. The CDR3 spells CASSFLSAAGEAFF. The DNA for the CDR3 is TGTGCCAGCAGCTTTCTCTCGGCTGCAGGTGAAGCTTTCTTT.

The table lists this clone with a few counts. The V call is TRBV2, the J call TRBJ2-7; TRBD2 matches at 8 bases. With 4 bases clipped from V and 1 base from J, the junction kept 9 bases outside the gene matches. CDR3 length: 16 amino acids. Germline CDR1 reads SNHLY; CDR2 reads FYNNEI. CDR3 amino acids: CASSGAGGDSSYEQYF. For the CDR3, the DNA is TGTGCCAGCAGTGGAGCCGGGGGGGATTCGTCCTACGAGCAGTACTTC.

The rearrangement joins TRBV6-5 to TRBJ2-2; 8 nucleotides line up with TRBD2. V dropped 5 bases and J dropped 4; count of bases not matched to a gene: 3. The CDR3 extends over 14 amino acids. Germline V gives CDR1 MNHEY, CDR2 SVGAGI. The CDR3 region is CASSNGGGTGELFF. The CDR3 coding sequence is TGTGCCAGCAGTAACGGGGGGGGCACCGGGGAGCTGTTTTTT.

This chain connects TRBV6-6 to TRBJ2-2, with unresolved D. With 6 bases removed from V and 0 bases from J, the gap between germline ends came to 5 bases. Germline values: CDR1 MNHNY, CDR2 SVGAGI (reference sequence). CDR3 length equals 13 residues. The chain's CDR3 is CASRESNTGELFF. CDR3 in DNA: TGTGCCAGCAGAGAGTCGAACACCGGGGAGCTGTTTTTT.

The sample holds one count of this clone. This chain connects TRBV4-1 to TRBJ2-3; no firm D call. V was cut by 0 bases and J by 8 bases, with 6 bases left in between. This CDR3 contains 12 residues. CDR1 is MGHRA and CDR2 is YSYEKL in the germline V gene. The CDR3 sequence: CASSQEHGTQYF. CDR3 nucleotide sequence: TGCGCCAGCAGCCAAGAGCACGGTACGCAGTATTTT.

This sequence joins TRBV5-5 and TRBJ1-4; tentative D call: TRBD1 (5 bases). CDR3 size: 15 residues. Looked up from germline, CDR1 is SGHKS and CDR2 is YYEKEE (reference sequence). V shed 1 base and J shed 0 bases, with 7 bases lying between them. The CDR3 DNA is TGTGCCAGCAGCTTGAGCAGGGCAACTAATGAAAAACTGTTTTTT. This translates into CASSLSRATNEKLFF.

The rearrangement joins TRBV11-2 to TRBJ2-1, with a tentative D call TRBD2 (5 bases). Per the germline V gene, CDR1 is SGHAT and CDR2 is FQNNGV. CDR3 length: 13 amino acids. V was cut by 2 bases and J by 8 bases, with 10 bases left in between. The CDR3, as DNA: TGTGCCAGCAGCTTAAATCGGCGGGATGAGCAGTTCTTC. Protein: CASSLNRRDEQFF.

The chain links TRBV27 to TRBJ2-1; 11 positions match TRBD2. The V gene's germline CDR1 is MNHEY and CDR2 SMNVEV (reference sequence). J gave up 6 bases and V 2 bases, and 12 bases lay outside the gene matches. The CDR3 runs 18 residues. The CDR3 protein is CASSLVLAGVGRGNEQFF. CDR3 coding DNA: TGTGCCAGCAGTTTAGTACTAGCGGGAGTGGGTCGTGGCAATGAGCAGTTCTTC.

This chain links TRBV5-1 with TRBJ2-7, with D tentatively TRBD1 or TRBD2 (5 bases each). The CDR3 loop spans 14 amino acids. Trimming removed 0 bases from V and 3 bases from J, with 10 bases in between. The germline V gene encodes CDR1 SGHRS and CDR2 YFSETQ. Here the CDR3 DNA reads TGCGCCAGCAGCTTGGCCGGGGCAGACTACGAGCAGTACTTC. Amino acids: CASSLAGADYEQYF. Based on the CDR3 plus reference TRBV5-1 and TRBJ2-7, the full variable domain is KAGVTQTPRYLIKTRGQQVTLSCSPISGHRSVSWYQQTPGQGLQFLFEYFSETQRNKGNFPGRFSGRQFSNSRSEMNVSTLELGDSALYLCASSLAGADYEQYFGPGTRLTVT.

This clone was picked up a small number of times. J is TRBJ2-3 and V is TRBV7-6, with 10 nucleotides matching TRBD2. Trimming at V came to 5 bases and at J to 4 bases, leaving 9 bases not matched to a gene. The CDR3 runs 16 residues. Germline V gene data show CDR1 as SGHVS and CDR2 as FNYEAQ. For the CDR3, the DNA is TGTGCCAGCAGCCCCAGGACTAGCGGAGTATCAGATACGCAGTATTTT. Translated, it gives CASSPRTSGVSDTQYF.